What follows are 27 T cell receptor beta chains derived from one specimen sequenced in a study of OX40 agonist ivuxolimab in advanced cancers. Repertoires were generated with immunoSEQ multiplex PCR, while TCRdb's copy carries only in-frame clones and drops some. The sample has 55,000 to 65,000 clones, approximately 90% seen once. Source: CD4+ or CD8+ T cells sorted from blood, taken in a trial of the OX40 agonist ivuxolimab. The receptors here all came from an adult with an advanced solid tumor such as melanoma, head and neck, liver or kidney cancer.

This chain joins TRBV7-2 and TRBJ1-3; 7 bases agree with TRBD1. Per the germline V gene, CDR1 is SGHTA and CDR2 is FQGNSA. The CDR3 spans 14 residues. V trimming: 4 bases; J trimming: 4 bases; junction bases outside the gene matches: 4. CDR3 sequence: CASSSGTAGNTIYF. In DNA form, the CDR3 reads TGTGCCAGCAGCTCCGGGACAGCGGGAAACACCATATATTTT.

Here the CDR3 DNA reads TGTGCCAGCAGCAAAGAAACAGAGCAGAATTCACCCCTCCACTTT. This codes for CASSKETEQNSPLHF. The chain joins TRBV21-1 to TRBJ1-6; the table's D call, TRBD1, has no DNA check behind it. TRBV21-1 is a listed pseudogene. The CDR3 contains 15 residues.

The chain joins TRBV5-1 to TRBJ1-3; unclear D gene. The germline V gene has CDR1 SGHRS and CDR2 YFSETQ. This CDR3 spans 13 amino acids. The ends were cut back, 4 bases at V and 9 bases at J, with 14 bases in the middle. DNA for the CDR3: TGCGCCAGCAGCCGGAGTCAGCCGGGCACCATATATTTT. Its protein product is CASSRSQPGTIYF.

This sequence joins TRBV6-5 and TRBJ2-7, with TRBD2 as a possible D gene (7 bases). This CDR3 spans 14 amino acids. Trimming removed 6 bases at V and 3 bases at J, with 15 bases between. CDR1 is MNHEY, CDR2 SVGAGI, per germline. This CDR3 reads CASSHGGRDYEQYF. The CDR3 DNA is TGTGCCAGCAGCCACGGGGGGCGCGACTACGAGCAGTACTTC.

The chain is built from TRBV5-1 and TRBJ1-3; D is possibly TRBD1 (5 bases). Germline V gene lookup returns CDR1 SGHRS and CDR2 YFSETQ. V dropped 3 bases and J dropped 9 bases, with 19 bases sitting between them. CDR3 length equals 15 residues. Here the CDR3 reads CASSSPGTPGGTIYF. The CDR3 nucleotides read TGCGCCAGCAGCTCTCCCGGGACTCCCGGAGGCACCATATATTTT.

This chain connects TRBV7-8 to TRBJ2-2; D is undetermined. The CDR3 is 15 residues long. The germline gives CDR1 SGHVS, CDR2 FQNEAQ. V lost 5 bases to trimming and J lost 1 base, with 11 bases between them. CDR3 residues: CASSLPLQNTGELFF. The CDR3 nucleotides read TGTGCCAGCAGCCTCCCGTTGCAGAACACCGGGGAGCTGTTTTTT.

The V and J genes are TRBV6-1 and TRBJ1-4; D is uncertain. Germline CDR1 reads MNHNS; CDR2 reads SASEGT. V lost 6 bases to trimming and J lost 3 bases, with 14 bases between them. CDR3 length: 15 amino acids. CDR3 loop: CASRRKAAANEKLFF. The CDR3 DNA follows: TGTGCCAGCAGGAGAAAGGCTGCGGCTAATGAAAAACTGTTTTTT.

The chain joins TRBV4-1 to TRBJ1-4; D perhaps matches TRBD1 (6 bases). The CDR3 covers 15 residues. CDR1 is MGHRA and CDR2 is YSYEKL in the germline V gene. Trimming cost V 4 bases and J 6 bases, with 15 bases left between them. CDR3 sequence reads: CASSLTGTTYEKLFF. CDR3 DNA: TGCGCCAGCAGCCTGACCGGGACAACCTATGAAAAACTGTTTTTT.

The chain carries TRBV6-5 and TRBJ1-4, with D maybe TRBD1 (6 bases). The CDR3 loop spans 16 amino acids. The V and J ends lost 0 bases and 8 bases respectively, with 16 bases between them. The germline V gene encodes CDR1 MNHEY and CDR2 SVGAGI. The CDR3 loop reads CASSYSRPGGREKLFF. CDR3 coding DNA: TGTGCCAGCAGTTACTCGAGGCCTGGGGGCCGCGAAAAACTGTTTTTT.

This clone was observed a handful of times. J is TRBJ2-1 and V is TRBV30, with 8 bases identical to TRBD2. This CDR3 is built from 15 residues. V shed 3 bases and J 9 bases; nucleotides not matched to a gene: 13. Germline V CDR1 and CDR2: GTSNPN, SVGIG (reference sequence). This CDR3 is CAWSVTGGPFGEQFF. CDR3 bases: TGTGCCTGGAGCGTAACGGGGGGGCCGTTTGGTGAGCAGTTCTTC.

The rearrangement uses TRBV5-4 and TRBJ2-7; no firm D call. The germline V and J ends were trimmed by 3 bases and 1 base, with 11 bases remaining between them. Looked up from germline, CDR1 is SGHNT and CDR2 is YYREEE (reference sequence). The CDR3 covers 14 residues. This CDR3 is CASSSKDGSYEQYF. CDR3 DNA sequence: TGTGCCAGCAGCTCAAAGGACGGGTCCTACGAGCAGTACTTC.

The chain combines TRBV6-5 with TRBJ1-1, with 9 bases matching TRBD1. CDR3 length equals 15 residues. Germline CDR1 is MNHEY and CDR2 is SVGAGI. V lost 6 bases to trimming and J lost 6 bases; unmatched junction nucleotides: 11. Here the CDR3 reads CASSQTGTGRPEAFF. CDR3 in DNA: TGTGCCAGCAGCCAAACCGGGACAGGGCGTCCTGAAGCTTTCTTT.

V and J are TRBV9 and TRBJ2-3, with D possibly being TRBD2 (6 bases). CDR3 size: 14 residues. V lost 2 bases to trimming and J lost 7 bases, with 14 bases between them. Germline assignment: CDR1 SGDLS and CDR2 YYNGEE. DNA of the CDR3: TGTGCCAGCAGCGTCGGACAAGGACTAAATACGCAGTATTTT. This codes for CASSVGQGLNTQYF.

V usage is TRBV6-1 and J usage is TRBJ2-7; D might be TRBD1 (5 bases). Germline CDR1 and CDR2: MNHNS and SASEGT. Deletions cut 4 bases from V and 6 bases from J, with 13 bases between. The length of the CDR3 is 13 residues. The CDR3 is CASSAFRVFEQYF. Written as DNA, the CDR3 is TGTGCCAGCAGTGCTTTCAGGGTATTCGAGCAGTACTTC.

This chain connects TRBV14 to TRBJ2-3; D is perhaps TRBD2 (6 bases). Trimming removed 0 bases at V and 4 bases at J, with 8 bases between. There are 14 residues in the CDR3. Germline CDR1 SGHDN, CDR2 FVKESK. Here the CDR3 DNA reads TGTGCCAGCAGCCAAGAGTGGGGGGCAGATACGCAGTATTTT. Protein: CASSQEWGADTQYF. The full variable domain, in which reference TRBV14 and TRBJ2-3 provide the parts outside the CDR3, is EAGVTQFPSHSVIEKGQTVTLRCDPISGHDNLYWYRRVMGKEIKFLLHFVKESKQDESGMPNNRFLAERTGGTYSTLKVQPAELEDSGVYFCASSQEWGADTQYFGPGTRLTVL.

This clone has a handful of counts. V usage is TRBV10-3 and J usage is TRBJ1-1; D remains unclear. Germline assignment: CDR1 ENHRY and CDR2 SYGVKD. CDR3 length: 13 residues. Trimming took 4 bases from V and 7 from J, leaving 13 bases between them. CDR3 residues: CAISVGGFGEAFF. The DNA of the CDR3 is TGTGCCATCAGTGTGGGAGGGTTCGGTGAAGCTTTCTTT.

For the CDR3, the DNA is TGTGCCAGCAGCTCACCAGGGACTATTCAGGGATTAAATGAGCAGTTCTTC. Translated, it gives CASSSPGTIQGLNEQFF. The genes are TRBV5-4 and TRBJ2-1; 7 nucleotides match TRBD2. Germline values: CDR1 SGHNT, CDR2 YYREEE (reference sequence). The J segment lost 7 bases and the V segment lost 3 bases, leaving 16 bases of the junction unmatched. CDR3 length equals 17 residues.

This clone came up a few times. J is TRBJ2-7 and V is TRBV7-2, with TRBD2 matching 8 bases. The CDR3 covers 15 residues. CDR1 is SGHTA and CDR2 is FQGNSA in the germline V gene. V was pared by 3 bases and J by 1 base, with 5 bases of the junction left unmatched. The CDR3 coding sequence is TGTGCCAGCAGCTTCAAGCGGGGGCCGTCCTACGAGCAGTACTTC. Translated, it gives CASSFKRGPSYEQYF.

V and J are TRBV5-8 and TRBJ1-2, with D tentatively TRBD1 (6 bases). In germline, CDR1 is SGHTS, CDR2 YDEGEE. The CDR3 is 16 amino acids. V was trimmed by 0 bases and J by 0 bases, leaving 12 bases between them. The CDR3 loop is CASSLGTVLTNYGYTF. The DNA for the CDR3 is TGTGCCAGCAGCTTGGGGACAGTCCTAACTAACTATGGCTACACCTTC.

The rearrangement links TRBV10-3 to TRBJ2-7; D gene unclear. V shed 2 bases and J shed 2 bases, with 7 bases lying between them. This CDR3 contains 13 residues. Germline loops: CDR1 ENHRY, CDR2 SYGVKD. CDR3 coding DNA: TGTGCCATCAGTGAGACAATTACCTACGAGCAGTACTTC. This translates into CAISETITYEQYF.

This chain joins TRBV11-2 and TRBJ1-2; D gene unclear. V was clipped by 1 base and J by 11 bases, with 17 bases between them. This CDR3 is 14 amino acids long. Germline V gene data show CDR1 as SGHAT and CDR2 as FQNNGV. CDR3 DNA: TGTGCCAGCAGCTTAGGGTCAGGCCGCGAATCTTACACCTTC. This encodes CASSLGSGRESYTF.

The chain's CDR3 is CASSLGDRGSYEQYF. CDR3 DNA sequence: TGTGCCAGCAGCCTCGGGGACAGGGGGTCCTACGAGCAGTACTTC. This chain connects TRBV7-9 to TRBJ2-7, with 11 bases lining up with TRBD1. Germline V lookup: CDR1 SEHNR, CDR2 FQNEAQ (reference sequence). V gave up 5 bases and J gave up 1 base; unmatched junction bases: 4. The CDR3 runs to 15 residues. The full variable domain, rest sourced from reference TRBV7-9 and TRBJ2-7, is DTGVSQNPRHKITKRGQNVTFRCDPISEHNRLYWYRQTLGQGPEFLTYFQNEAQLEKSRLLSDRFSAERPKGSFSTLEIQRTEQGDSAMYLCASSLGDRGSYEQYFGPGTRLTVT.

This rearrangement joins TRBV6-5 to TRBJ1-1, with D maybe TRBD1 (6 bases). The ends were cut back, 2 bases at V and 5 bases at J, with 9 bases in the middle. Germline V gives CDR1 MNHEY, CDR2 SVGAGI. This CDR3 spans 13 amino acids. CDR3 sequence: CASSYGRGTEAFF. CDR3 nucleotides: TGTGCCAGCAGTTACGGGAGGGGGACTGAAGCTTTCTTT.

The chain uses TRBV10-3 and TRBJ1-2; 7 bases line up with TRBD1. Germline V lookup: CDR1 ENHRY, CDR2 SYGVKD. CDR3 length: 12 residues. Unmatched junction bases numbered 2, after V lost 6 bases and J lost 4 bases. The CDR3 coding sequence is TGTGCCATCAGGGGGGACAGCTATGGCTACACCTTC. It is translated as CAIRGDSYGYTF.

This clone came up a few times. This chain links TRBV5-3 with TRBJ1-5, with D hard to call. TRBV5-3 is treated as an ORF (open reading frame) with a function not yet certain. V shed 2 bases and J shed 4 bases, with 7 bases lying between them. CDR3 size: 13 residues. This CDR3 reads CARSLIRNQPQHF. DNA of the CDR3: TGTGCCAGAAGCTTAATCAGGAATCAGCCCCAGCATTTT.

On this clone: Distinct nucleotide sequences in the sample also encode this CDR3. The V and J genes are TRBV7-2 and TRBJ1-1, with 7 nucleotides matching TRBD1. Trimming cost V 7 bases and J 5 bases; bases outside gene matches: 13. Germline-derived CDR1 and CDR2 are SGHTA and FQGNSA. The CDR3 length is 15 residues. The CDR3: CASTTETGSGTEAFF. CDR3 DNA: TGTGCCAGCACCACTGAGACAGGGAGTGGGACTGAAGCTTTCTTT.

The chain has TRBV4-1 and TRBJ2-5; TRBD1 aligns across 10 bases. Trimming cost V 3 bases and J 1 base; bases outside gene matches: 5. The CDR3 totals 16 residues. Germline loops: CDR1 MGHRA, CDR2 YSYEKL. The CDR3: CASSQADRGPQETQYF. In DNA, the CDR3 is TGCGCCAGCAGCCAGGCCGACAGGGGGCCCCAAGAGACCCAGTACTTC.